The 11 T cell receptor beta chains below all came from one sample that was sequenced in a study of cytomegalovirus exposure and HLA in healthy donors. Vbeta (60) and Jbeta (13) primers were used in the PCR. The assay was immunoSEQ multiplex PCR, and TCRdb's table has in-frame clones only and misses some. The sample shows roughly 170,000 clones, about four fifths of them seen only once. Sequences were obtained from PBMCs. Receptors were obtained from a man between 18 and 35 years old in good health and CMV-seronegative.

This clone was recorded only once. CDR3 nucleotides: TGTGCCAGTAGTCTCATGATCAGCGGGAGTCGGGGTGAGCAGTACTTC. It yields the protein CASSLMISGSRGEQYF. V gene TRBV19 combines with J gene TRBJ2-7, with 8 bases lining up with TRBD2. The CDR3 spans 16 residues. Germline V CDR1 and CDR2: LNHDA, SQIVND (reference sequence). The V and J ends lost 5 bases and 7 bases, in that order; junction bases with no gene match: 16.

This clone was detected once. Here the CDR3 DNA reads TGTGCCAGCGTCGGGGGAGGTGAAGCTTTCTTT. Protein product: CASVGGGEAFF. J is TRBJ1-1 and V is TRBV6-1; possible D gene TRBD1, 5 bases. The germline V gene encodes CDR1 MNHNS and CDR2 SASEGT. There are 11 residues in the CDR3. The V end lost 8 bases, the J end lost 7 bases, and 11 bases lay between the germline ends.

This chain uses TRBV5-6 with TRBJ2-3; a weak D match, TRBD2 (7 bases). CDR1 and CDR2 from the germline V gene are SGHDT and YYEEEE. This CDR3 has 18 residues. The ends were cut back, 1 base at V and 0 bases at J, with 18 bases in the middle. The chain's CDR3 is CASSLWGWGGTSTDTQYF. CDR3 sequence (DNA): TGTGCCAGCAGCTTGTGGGGGTGGGGGGGGACAAGCACAGATACGCAGTATTTT.

The chain combines TRBV2 with TRBJ2-1; 10 nucleotides match TRBD2. The V gene end was trimmed by 2 bases and the J gene end by 8 bases; junction bases not matched to a gene: 6. The CDR3 covers 15 residues. Germline CDR1 and CDR2: SNHLY and FYNNEI. CDR3 nucleotide sequence: TGTGCCAGCAGTGAAATTAGCGGGGGGATCGATGAGCAGTTCTTC. The encoded protein is CASSEISGGIDEQFF.

This clone has more than one count but fewer than ten. V gene TRBV5-5 combines with J gene TRBJ1-2, with 10 bases that match TRBD1. Germline CDR1 and CDR2: SGHKS and YYEKEE (reference sequence). The CDR3 is made up of 13 amino acids. Trimming took 0 bases from V and 7 from J; bases not matched to a gene: 0. The CDR3 DNA is TGTGCCAGCAGCTTGGGGACAGGGGGTGGCTACACCTTC. It specifies CASSLGTGGGYTF.

This chain connects TRBV6-5 to TRBJ2-1; tentative D call: TRBD2 (6 bases). The germline V gene encodes CDR1 MNHEY and CDR2 SVGAGI. Trimming pared 6 bases from V and 8 bases from J, leaving 11 bases between. The CDR3 extends over 12 amino acids. This CDR3 reads CASRDRGDEQFF. DNA for the CDR3: TGTGCCAGCAGGGACCGCGGGGATGAGCAGTTCTTC.

The genes are TRBV18 and TRBJ1-1; D not resolved. The CDR3 runs 15 residues. Germline V gene lookup returns CDR1 KGHSH and CDR2 LQKENI. Trimming pared 3 bases from V and 1 base from J, leaving 12 bases between. CDR3 sequence (DNA): TGTGCCAGCTCACCCCCTCACTTTTCGAACACTGAAGCTTTCTTT. This codes for CASSPPHFSNTEAFF.

The chain combines TRBV19 with TRBJ2-3, with TRBD2 matching 10 bases. Per germline, CDR1 LNHDA and CDR2 SQIVND (reference sequence). The CDR3 is 17 amino acids. The V segment lost 5 bases and the J segment 2 bases; nucleotides outside the gene matches: 10. The CDR3 DNA reads TGTGCCAGTAGTCAACTGGGACTAGCGAGACCCACAGATACGCAGTATTTT. This sequence encodes CASSQLGLARPTDTQYF.

V usage is TRBV19 and J usage is TRBJ1-2; 7 bases line up with TRBD1. The CDR3 extends over 15 amino acids. The J segment lost 0 bases and the V segment lost 5 bases, leaving 6 bases of the junction unmatched. From germline, CDR1 is LNHDA and CDR2 SQIVND (reference sequence). The CDR3 bases are TGTGCCAGTAGTCATACAGGGGTTCCTAACTATGGCTACACCTTC. Amino acid sequence: CASSHTGVPNYGYTF. Looking up the rest from reference TRBV19 and TRBJ1-2 gives the full variable domain: DGGITQSPKYLFRKEGQNVTLSCEQNLNHDAMYWYRQDPGQGLRLIYYSQIVNDFQKGDIAEGYSVSREKKESFPLTVTSAQKNPTAFYLCASSHTGVPNYGYTFGSGTRLTVV.

This clone occurred a few times. The gene calls are TRBV18 and TRBJ1-1; D ambiguous. The CDR3 sequence is 13 residues long. V was pared by 6 bases and J by 7 bases, with 15 bases between. Germline CDR1 is KGHSH and CDR2 is LQKENI. The CDR3 coding sequence is TGTGCCAGCTCCCTTCAACGAGGCTATGAAGCTTTCTTT. This gives the protein CASSLQRGYEAFF.

The chain recombines TRBV28 with TRBJ1-1; 7 bases align to TRBD1. V lost 2 bases and J lost 5; bases outside the gene matches: 5. The germline V gene has CDR1 MDHEN and CDR2 SYDVKM. The CDR3 runs 14 residues. The CDR3: CASSLIRQGTEAFF. CDR3 in DNA: TGTGCCAGCAGTTTAATCAGACAGGGTACTGAAGCTTTCTTT. The variable domain in full, with the rest retrieved from reference TRBV28 and TRBJ1-1, is DVKVTQSSRYLVKRTGEKVFLECVQDMDHENMFWYRQDPGLGLRLIYFSYDVKMKEKGDIPEGYSVSREKKERFSLILESASTNQTSMYLCASSLIRQGTEAFFGQGTRLTVV.